This T cell receptor (beta chain) is drawn from a study of shared clonotypes between healthy human individuals. The method was immunoSEQ multiplex PCR; TCRdb's version includes in-frame clones alone and lacks a portion of them. Of over 850,000 clones in the sample, about 84% were seen once. Trimming took 4 bases from V and 7 from J; bases not matched to a gene: 13. The CDR3 extends over 15 amino acids. The germline gives CDR1 SGHNT, CDR2 YYREEE (reference sequence). The TCR comes from a man between 18 and 35 years old in good health. Some clones in this sample may be carry-over from other donors' samples. Sequencing was performed on memory CD4+ T cells from PBMCs. The sample's subset: CD45RA-negative fraction. The J gene is TRBJ2-7, the V gene TRBV5-4; 8 bases align to TRBD2. CDR3 DNA sequence: TGTGCCAGCAGCCCGCCGGGTAGCGGGACGGAAGAGCAGTACTTC. This translates into CASSPPGSGTEEQYF. Drawing the rest from reference TRBV5-4 and TRBJ2-7, the complete variable domain is ETGVTQSPTHLIKTRGQQVTLRCSSQSGHNTVSWYQQALGQGPQFIFQYYREEENGRGNFPPRFSGLQFPNYSSELNVNALELDDSALYLCASSPPGSGTEEQYFGPGTRLTVT.